The 12 T cell receptor beta chains reported below all come from one sample, sequenced in a study of primary melanoma T cells and metastatic recurrence. Data came from immunoSEQ multiplex PCR; TCRdb stores just in-frame clones and leaves some out. The table has about 1,100 clones, 83% seen once; the top ten hold roughly 4.9%. Sequencing was carried out using melanoma tumor tissue. These receptors all stem from a human donor with melanoma.

The gene calls are TRBV6-8 and TRBJ1-1, with TRBD1 matching over 7 bases. Germline V gene lookup returns CDR1 MNHGY and CDR2 SAAAGT. CDR3 length: 13 amino acids. V lost 6 bases and J lost 7; bases outside the gene matches: 8. Here the CDR3 DNA reads TGTGCCAGCAGCAGACAGGGTTCGAATGAAGCTTTCTTT. Translating it yields CASSRQGSNEAFF.

This sequence joins TRBV7-5 and TRBJ1-1; the listed D gene, TRBD1, was not tested against the DNA. TRBV7-5 is a pseudogene. The CDR3 runs 14 residues. For the CDR3, the DNA is TGTGCCAGCAGGGCGCAGGCAACTAACACTGAAGCTTTCTTT. Protein sequence: CASRAQATNTEAFF.

The chain combines TRBV11-3 with TRBJ2-2; a weak D match, TRBD2 (5 bases). The V and J ends lost 4 bases and 5 bases respectively, with 17 bases between them. The CDR3 consists of 16 residues. Germline loops: CDR1 SGHNT, CDR2 YENEEA. The CDR3, as DNA: TGTGCCAGCAGCTCTCCCTCCGGAGGAGTGACCGGGGAGCTGTTTTTT. Translating it yields CASSSPSGGVTGELFF. The whole variable domain, filled in from reference TRBV11-3 and TRBJ2-2, reads EAGVVQSPRYKIIEKKQPVAFWCNPISGHNTLYWYLQNLGQGPELLIRYENEEAVDDSQLPKDRFSAERLKGVDSTLKIQPAELGDSAVYLCASSSPSGGVTGELFFGEGSRLTVL.

The chain employs TRBV19 and TRBJ1-2; 12 positions agree with TRBD1. V trimming: 9 bases; J trimming: 8 bases; junction bases outside the gene matches: 4. This CDR3 is 12 amino acids long. Germline loops: CDR1 LNHDA, CDR2 SQIVND (reference sequence). DNA for the CDR3: TGTGCCAGCCGGGACAGGGGGCAGGGCTACACCTTC. It specifies CASRDRGQGYTF.

The chain has TRBV6-8 and TRBJ1-2, with D possibly TRBD1 on 5 matching bases. Germline lookup yields CDR1 MNHGY and CDR2 SAAAGT. The germline V and J ends were trimmed by 5 bases and 3 bases, with 16 bases remaining between them. This CDR3 has 15 amino acids. In DNA form, the CDR3 reads TGTGCCAGCAGTGACCCGCCAGGGAAGGACTATGGCTACACCTTC. Encoded protein: CASSDPPGKDYGYTF.

The CDR3, as DNA: TGTGCCAGCAGATCGACAGGGGCTAATGAAAAACTGTTTTTT. This codes for CASRSTGANEKLFF. This rearrangement joins TRBV7-6 to TRBJ1-4, with 8 bases matching TRBD1. V shed 6 bases and J 3 bases; nucleotides not matched to a gene: 3. Germline V gene lookup returns CDR1 SGHVS and CDR2 FNYEAQ. CDR3 length: 14 residues.

This sequence joins TRBV6-8 and TRBJ2-1; 10 positions match TRBD1. The CDR3 contains 14 residues. In germline, CDR1 is MNHGY, CDR2 SAAAGT. J lost 4 bases, V lost 8 bases, and 5 bases had no gene match. The CDR3 is CASERGQGYNEQFF. CDR3 nucleotide sequence: TGTGCCAGCGAGAGGGGACAGGGGTACAATGAGCAGTTCTTC.

This clone was seen once. The chain uses TRBV6-8 and TRBJ2-2, with D uncertain. Trimming took off 6 bases at V and 1 base at J, with 3 bases between the two ends. The CDR3 is 12 residues long. Germline lookup yields CDR1 MNHGY and CDR2 SAAAGT. The CDR3 nucleotides are TGTGCCAGCAGGCGGAACACCGGGGAGCTGTTTTTT. Translating it yields CASRRNTGELFF.

The chain carries TRBV19 and TRBJ2-3, with D perhaps matching TRBD1 or TRBD2 (5 bases each). CDR1 and CDR2 (germline): LNHDA, SQIVND (reference sequence). CDR3 length equals 16 residues. V was clipped by 5 bases and J by 0 bases, with 15 bases between them. The DNA of the CDR3 is TGTGCCAGTAGTTCCACTAGGGGTGCTAGCACAGATACGCAGTATTTT. It yields the protein CASSSTRGASTDTQYF.

The chain links TRBV11-3 to TRBJ2-5, with TRBD2 identical over 7 bases. The CDR3 sequence is 14 residues long. Germline V lookup: CDR1 SGHNT, CDR2 YENEEA. V lost 3 bases, J lost 4 bases, and 5 bases stayed unmatched. DNA of the CDR3: TGTGCCAGCAGCTTCGGAGGGAGGGCAGAGACCCAGTACTTC. This gives the protein CASSFGGRAETQYF.

CDR3 in amino acids: CASSSARTLVDSPLHF. In DNA form, the CDR3 reads TGTGCCAGCAGCTCGGCCCGGACTCTAGTAGATTCACCCCTCCACTTT. The chain combines TRBV11-3 with TRBJ1-6; D unresolved. CDR1 SGHNT and CDR2 YENEEA come from the germline V gene. The ends were cut back, 4 bases at V and 8 bases at J, with 18 bases in the middle. The CDR3 is made up of 16 amino acids. The whole variable domain, filled in from reference TRBV11-3 and TRBJ1-6, reads EAGVVQSPRYKIIEKKQPVAFWCNPISGHNTLYWYLQNLGQGPELLIRYENEEAVDDSQLPKDRFSAERLKGVDSTLKIQPAELGDSAVYLCASSSARTLVDSPLHFGNGTRLTVT.

V is TRBV6-8 and J is TRBJ2-7; D possibly corresponds to TRBD1 (6 bases). CDR1 is MNHGY and CDR2 is SAAAGT in the germline V gene. The V end lost 4 bases, the J end lost 7 bases, and 17 bases lay between the germline ends. The CDR3 has 14 residues. CDR3 nucleotides: TGTGCCAGCAGTTCACCGGGACAAAGAGAAGAGCAGTACTTC. It translates to CASSSPGQREEQYF.